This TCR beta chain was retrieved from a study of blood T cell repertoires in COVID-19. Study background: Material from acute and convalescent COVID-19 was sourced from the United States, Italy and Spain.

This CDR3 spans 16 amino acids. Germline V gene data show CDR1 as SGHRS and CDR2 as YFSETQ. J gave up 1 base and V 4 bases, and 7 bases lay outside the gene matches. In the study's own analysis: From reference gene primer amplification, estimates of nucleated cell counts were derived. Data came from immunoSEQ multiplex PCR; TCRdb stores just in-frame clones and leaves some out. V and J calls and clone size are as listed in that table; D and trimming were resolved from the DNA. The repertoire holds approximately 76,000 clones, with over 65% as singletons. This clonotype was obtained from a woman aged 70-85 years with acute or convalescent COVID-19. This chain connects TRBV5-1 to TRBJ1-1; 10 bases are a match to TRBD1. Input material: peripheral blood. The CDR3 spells CASSVGTGAPNTEAFF. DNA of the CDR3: TGCGCCAGCAGCGTCGGGACAGGGGCCCCGAACACTGAAGCTTTCTTT.